A single sample is the source of the 12 T cell receptor beta chains below, sequenced in a study of blood T cells in healthy people across ages. For the second PCR, which ran for about 6 to 11 cycles, a sample-barcoded 5' primer and a J-beta primer mix were used. One entry per CDR3 protein results from TCRdb running MiXCR on the 5' RACE reads. The sample contains about 1.5 million distinct CDR3 sequences, approximately 42% of which appear only once. Sequencing used blood. These receptors came from a woman younger than 35 in good health.

The chain recombines TRBV4-3 with TRBJ1-6, with TRBD1 as a possible D gene (5 bases). Trimming took 0 bases from V and 4 from J, leaving 13 bases between them. The CDR3 is made up of 17 amino acids. CDR1 LGHNA and CDR2 YSLEER come from the germline V gene. The CDR3 region is CASSQDRHRQYNSPLHF. CDR3 bases: TGCGCCAGCAGCCAAGACCGTCACAGGCAATATAATTCACCCCTCCACTTT.

There are a few counts of this clonotype. The rearrangement links TRBV18 to TRBJ2-5, with 7 nucleotides matching TRBD1. The DNA matches TRBJ2-7 better at its end, which makes the J call doubtful. The V gene's germline CDR1 is KGHSH and CDR2 LQKENI. The CDR3 is 14 residues long. The DNA of the CDR3 is TGTGCCAGCTCAGGACGACAGGGCCCCTACGAGCAGTACTTC. Protein product: CASSGRQGPYEQYF.

The rearrangement joins TRBV20-1 to TRBJ2-7; D tentatively fits TRBD1 or TRBD2 (5 bases each). The CDR3 loop spans 16 amino acids. With 2 bases removed from V and 1 base from J, the gap between germline ends came to 18 bases. The V gene's germline CDR1 is DFQATT and CDR2 SNEGSKA (reference sequence). CDR3 region: CSARNTPGRRSYEQYF. The CDR3 bases are TGCAGTGCTAGAAATACGCCGGGACGGAGATCCTACGAGCAGTACTTC.

The CDR3, as DNA: TGTGCCAGCAGCGTAGAGGGACAGGGGTATTACGAGCAGTACTTC. It translates to CASSVEGQGYYEQYF. The chain employs TRBV9 and TRBJ2-7, with 10 positions matching TRBD1. The J segment lost 4 bases and the V segment lost 0 bases, leaving 4 bases of the junction unmatched. Per germline, CDR1 SGDLS and CDR2 YYNGEE. CDR3 length: 15 residues.

This clonotype was counted between two and nine times. This chain joins TRBV20-1 and TRBJ2-1, with 9 bases fitting TRBD2. The CDR3 is 15 residues long. The germline gives CDR1 DFQATT, CDR2 SNEGSKA (reference sequence). Trimming cost V 4 bases and J 7 bases; bases outside gene matches: 11. The CDR3 bases are TGCAGTGCTAAAGCCCGGCGGGGGGGCTTGAATGAGCAGTTCTTC. Amino acid sequence: CSAKARRGGLNEQFF.

The chain combines TRBV29-1 with TRBJ1-5, with D unclear. CDR1 and CDR2 from the germline V gene are SQVTM and ANQGSEA. The V gene lost 4 bases and the J gene lost 4 bases, with 8 bases spanning the gap. The CDR3 has 12 residues. The CDR3 nucleotides are TGCAGCGTTGTATGGGGAAATCAGCCCCAGCATTTT. Translation: CSVVWGNQPQHF.

This clonotype was counted many times. The chain joins TRBV29-1 to TRBJ2-7; D could derive from TRBD1 or TRBD2 (5 bases each). V was shortened by 4 bases and J by 1 base, with 14 bases between the two germline ends. This CDR3 spans 14 amino acids. Germline assignment: CDR1 SQVTM and CDR2 ANQGSEA. In nucleotides, the CDR3 is TGCAGCGTTGTGATTTTTGGGGGTTCCTACGAGCAGTACTTC. Encoded protein: CSVVIFGGSYEQYF.

V is TRBV20-1 and J is TRBJ2-1; D may be TRBD2 (6 bases). The J call may be mistaken, given a closer DNA end match to TRBJ2-7. Germline V gene data show CDR1 as DFQATT and CDR2 as SNEGSKA (reference sequence). This CDR3 comprises 18 residues. This CDR3 reads CSARENSGLKNSYNEQYF. The CDR3 DNA reads TGCAGTGCTAGAGAGAATAGCGGTCTTAAAAACTCCTACAATGAGCAGTACTTC.

V gene TRBV20-1 combines with J gene TRBJ2-3; 9 bases line up with TRBD1. CDR3 size: 15 residues. Germline CDR1 and CDR2: DFQATT and SNEGSKA (reference sequence). V was clipped by 4 bases and J by 2 bases; unmatched bases: 7. DNA of the CDR3: TGCAGTGCTAAGACCGGGACAGGGTCCACAGATACGCAGTATTTT. Translating gives CSAKTGTGSTDTQYF.

This CDR3 is CAWNLQASYEQYF. For the CDR3, the DNA is TGTGCCTGGAATCTCCAGGCCTCCTACGAGCAGTACTTC. This rearrangement joins TRBV30 to TRBJ2-7; the D is unclear. CDR1 GTSNPN and CDR2 SVGIG come from the germline V gene (reference sequence). The CDR3 runs to 13 residues. V shed 4 bases and J shed 0 bases, with 10 bases lying between them.

A few counts support this clonotype. V usage is TRBV19 and J usage is TRBJ1-2, with D hard to call. V lost 5 bases and J lost 3, with 13 bases in between. CDR1 is LNHDA, CDR2 SQIVND, per germline (reference sequence). The CDR3 has 14 residues. DNA of the CDR3: TGTGCCAGTAGTTTTACTTTAGGACACTATGGCTACACCTTC. Protein sequence: CASSFTLGHYGYTF.

This clonotype appeared a few times. The chain is built from TRBV6-1 and TRBJ2-3; 10 bases fit TRBD2. Per germline, CDR1 MNHNS and CDR2 SASEGT. Trimming at V came to 6 bases and at J to 6 bases, leaving 18 bases not matched to a gene. This CDR3 spans 18 amino acids. In nucleotides, the CDR3 is TGTGCCAGCAGGGACTTACCCGGGACTAGCGCGAAAGGGGATACGCAGTATTTT. Translating gives CASRDLPGTSAKGDTQYF.